This T cell receptor beta chain emerged from a study of Ad26.COV2.S vaccination and SARS-CoV-2 variants. Per the germline V gene, CDR1 is SGHKS and CDR2 is YYEKEE (reference sequence). This CDR3 contains 16 residues. Trimming removed 5 bases at V and 3 bases at J, with 17 bases between. This clone showed up just once. Its antigen is not identified. The repertoire was sequenced with immunoSEQ multiplex PCR; TCRdb's copy has only in-frame clones and lacks some. The sample has over 400,000 clones; about 90% are singletons. Study observations and caveats: The analyses of TCR breadth and depth may have understated the size of total T cell responses.

The treatment: over 15 received Ad26.COV2.S at low or high dose, single or two shots; roughly five received placebo; per-sample allocation not given. Day 63 following the first vaccine or placebo injection was when the samples were taken. Donation was by an adult aged 18-55 years who was in Boston. The sequence was obtained from a person between 18 and 65 years old who received the Ad26.COV2.S COVID-19 vaccine or a placebo. This chain joins TRBV5-5 and TRBJ2-2, with a tentative D call TRBD1 (6 bases). The source was peripheral blood, collected in a trial of Ad26.COV2.S vaccine versus placebo. The CDR3 region has the DNA TGTGCCAGCAGAGTGGGGGACACGCGCTACACCGGGGAGCTGTTTTTT. This sequence encodes CASRVGDTRYTGELFF.